Given below is one T cell receptor (beta chain) in context. Antigen specificity is unknown. The sample comes from a study of response to subunit inactivated influenza vaccine. Study results and caveats: Few additional T cells are recruited per seasonal influenza vaccination, authors suggested.

In germline, CDR1 is MNHEY, CDR2 SVGAGI. This CDR3 is 19 amino acids long. The junction had 11 bases not matched to a gene; V was cut back by 2 bases and J by 6 bases. TCRdb processed the RT-PCR reads anew with MiXCR; each CDR3 protein has one entry. The sample lists more than 700,000 distinct CDR3 sequences; approximately 21% were seen once. Sample: PBMCs from blood, taken 5 to 6 days after vaccination. V usage is TRBV6-5 and J usage is TRBJ2-1; TRBD2 matches 15 bases. The origin of this receptor is a man in his forties or fifties who received an inactivated influenza vaccine. CDR3 sequence (DNA): TGTGCCAGCAGTTACACGGGACTAGCGGGGGGCGGGGTGGGCAATGAGCAGTTCTTC. Protein product: CASSYTGLAGGGVGNEQFF.